One and the same sample provided the 18 T cell receptor beta chains below, sequenced in a study of T cells in Graves' hyperthyroidism and ophthalmopathy (dated by TCRdb to about 2019). The library relied on multiplex PCR. Sequencing was carried out with an Illumina HiSeq 2000. TCR beta CDR3 regions were amplified from RNA transcripts. For the first round of RT-PCR on the TCR CDR3, the HTBI primer set was used together with the Qiagen OneStep RT-PCR kit. TCRdb trimmed the raw reads at Q25, called clones with MiXCR and kept productive beta chains. Records with the same CDR3 protein are collapsed into one entry carrying the most frequent genes and DNA. The sample yields about 610,000 distinct CDR3 sequences; roughly 14% were counted once. Of the sample, approximately 4.3% falls within the top ten clones. The sample taken for sequencing was blood. These receptors were collected from a woman aged 40 to 49 with Graves' ophthalmopathy.

The CDR3 nucleotides are TGTGCCAGCAGTTACCCCCCAGGGGTGAGCAATCAGCCCCAGCATTTT. Its translation: CASSYPPGVSNQPQHF. The chain recombines TRBV6-2 or TRBV6-3 with TRBJ1-5; TRBD1 is a possible D gene (6 bases). The length of the CDR3 is 16 residues. Per germline, CDR1 MNHEY and CDR2 SVGEGT. The V gene lost 2 bases and the J gene lost 1 base, with 12 bases spanning the gap.

This clonotype was observed many times. The chain's CDR3 is CASSLGTASSYEQYF. CDR3 sequence (DNA): TGTGCCAGCAGTTTAGGGACGGCGAGCTCCTACGAGCAGTACTTC. V usage is TRBV28 and J usage is TRBJ2-7; the D gene could be TRBD1 or TRBD2 (5 bases each). Trimming took 2 bases from V and 0 from J, leaving 11 bases between them. Germline CDR1 is MDHEN and CDR2 is SYDVKM. The CDR3 totals 15 residues.

This clonotype was recorded many times. This sequence joins TRBV3-1 and TRBJ1-1, with a weak D call TRBD1 (6 bases). Trimming removed 0 bases from V and 1 base from J, with 9 bases in between. Germline CDR1 reads LGHDT; CDR2 reads YNNKEL (reference sequence). This CDR3 comprises 15 residues. CDR3 region: CASSQDYRENTEAFF. The CDR3 DNA sequence: TGTGCCAGCAGCCAAGATTACAGGGAGAACACTGAAGCTTTCTTT.

This clonotype has a count of ten or more. The rearrangement joins TRBV3-1 to TRBJ2-7, with a weak D call TRBD1 (6 bases). The CDR3 spans 13 residues. V was cut by 3 bases and J by 7 bases, with 13 bases left in between. Germline CDR1 and CDR2: LGHDT and YNNKEL (reference sequence). CDR3 coding DNA: TGTGCCAGCAGCCACCGAGGGGGTGGGGAGCAGTACTTC. Its protein is CASSHRGGGEQYF.

This clonotype was counted between two and nine times. This chain uses TRBV7-9 with TRBJ2-7; the match to TRBD1 covers 8 bases. The CDR3 is 15 amino acids. The V gene's germline CDR1 is SEHNR and CDR2 FQNEAQ (reference sequence). The J segment lost 5 bases and the V segment lost 5 bases, leaving 11 bases of the junction unmatched. The CDR3 DNA reads as TGTGCCAGCAGCACGACAAGGACAGGGATAGACGAGCAGTACTTC. This sequence encodes CASSTTRTGIDEQYF.

The J gene is TRBJ1-2, the V gene TRBV6-5; D perhaps matches TRBD1 (5 bases). Germline CDR1 MNHEY, CDR2 SVGAGI. V was clipped by 0 bases and J by 4 bases, with 12 bases between them. This CDR3 has 15 amino acids. CDR3 region: CASSYSAPGTYGYTF. In nucleotides, the CDR3 is TGTGCCAGCAGTTACTCGGCGCCCGGGACCTATGGCTACACCTTC.

This clonotype has ten or more counts. This chain uses TRBV20-1 with TRBJ1-3; D unclear. CDR1 and CDR2 from the germline V gene are DFQATT and SNEGSKA (reference sequence). V was cut by 2 bases and J by 4 bases, with 6 bases left in between. The CDR3 consists of 12 residues. For the CDR3, the DNA is TGCAGTGCTAGATCGAAGGGAAACACCATATATTTT. Amino acids: CSARSKGNTIYF.

This clonotype was seen ten or more times. J is TRBJ1-2 and V is TRBV12-5; TRBD1 matches at 7 bases. The V gene's germline CDR1 is LGHNT and CDR2 FRNRAP. The length of the CDR3 is 15 residues. The junction had 15 bases not matched to a gene; V was cut back by 7 bases and J by 7 bases. CDR3 amino acids: CASAQAGQTYGGYTF. The CDR3 DNA reads TGTGCTAGTGCCCAAGCGGGACAGACCTACGGTGGCTACACCTTC. The full variable domain, with the rest looked up from reference TRBV12-5 and TRBJ1-2, is DARVTQTPRHKVTEMGQEVTMRCQPILGHNTVFWYRQTMMQGLELLAYFRNRAPLDDSGMPKDRFSAEMPDATLATLKIQPSEPRDSAVYFCASAQAGQTYGGYTFGSGTRLTVV.

This clonotype was seen many times. The chain has TRBV20-1 and TRBJ2-7; TRBD2 is a possible D gene (5 bases). The length of the CDR3 is 12 residues. From germline, CDR1 is DFQATT and CDR2 SNEGSKA (reference sequence). V dropped 4 bases and J dropped 0 bases, with 7 bases sitting between them. The CDR3 reads CSATRVSYEQYF. CDR3 coding DNA: TGCAGTGCTACGAGGGTCTCCTACGAGCAGTACTTC.

This clonotype was recorded at least ten times. The V gene is TRBV27, the J gene TRBJ2-5; possibly TRBD1 or TRBD2 for D (6 bases each). The germline CDR1 and CDR2 sequences are MNHEY and SMNVEV (reference sequence). This CDR3 contains 13 residues. V was pared by 2 bases and J by 5 bases, with 9 bases between. The CDR3 sequence: CASSLMGGETQYF. The CDR3 DNA sequence: TGTGCCAGCAGTTTAATGGGGGGCGAGACCCAGTACTTC.

The V and J genes are TRBV24-1 and TRBJ1-2; possibly TRBD1 for D (5 bases). The CDR3 is 14 residues long. Deletions cut 4 bases from V and 6 bases from J, with 14 bases between. The germline V gene has CDR1 KGHDR and CDR2 SFDVKD. The CDR3 here is CATSDPGTADGYTF. For the CDR3, the DNA is TGTGCCACCAGTGACCCTGGGACGGCAGATGGCTACACCTTC.

This clonotype has more than one count but fewer than ten. The chain employs TRBV20-1 and TRBJ2-2, with 8 nucleotides matching TRBD2. In germline, CDR1 is DFQATT, CDR2 SNEGSKA (reference sequence). The CDR3 runs to 14 residues. V was pared by 1 base and J by 6 bases, with 4 bases of the junction left unmatched. CDR3 residues: CSARAGGPAGELFF. The CDR3, as DNA: TGCAGTGCTAGAGCGGGAGGGCCAGCCGGGGAGCTGTTTTTT.

This clonotype was recorded a few times. The genes are TRBV12-3 or TRBV12-4 and TRBJ2-5; 11 nucleotides line up with TRBD2. Trimming at V came to 6 bases and at J to 1 base, leaving 4 bases not matched to a gene. This CDR3 contains 15 residues. CDR3 sequence: CASSRTSGFQETQYF. CDR3 nucleotides: TGTGCCAGCAGCCGGACTAGCGGGTTCCAAGAGACCCAGTACTTC.

This clonotype was seen repeatedly, ten times or more. The chain joins TRBV11-2 to TRBJ2-7; no definite D call. The V and J ends lost 1 base and 6 bases respectively, with 10 bases between them. Germline loops: CDR1 SGHAT, CDR2 FQNNGV. This CDR3 is built from 13 residues. CDR3 in amino acids: CASSLAGYGEQYF. CDR3 sequence (DNA): TGTGCCAGCAGCTTAGCCGGGTACGGCGAGCAGTACTTC.

V and J are TRBV29-1 and TRBJ2-7; 12 bases are a match to TRBD1. V lost 3 bases to trimming and J lost 5 bases; unmatched junction nucleotides: 5. The CDR3 consists of 14 residues. Germline loops: CDR1 SQVTM, CDR2 ANQGSEA. This chain's CDR3 is CSVEGQGAFDEQYF. Here the CDR3 DNA reads TGCAGCGTTGAGGGACAGGGGGCTTTTGACGAGCAGTACTTC.

This clonotype was counted at least ten times. The gene calls are TRBV6-5 and TRBJ2-7; TRBD2 matches at 12 bases. Germline CDR1 reads MNHEY; CDR2 reads SVGAGI. CDR3 length: 17 residues. V was clipped by 0 bases and J by 2 bases; unmatched bases: 5. CDR3 sequence reads: CASSYSSASGRAYEQYF. The CDR3 coding sequence is TGTGCCAGCAGTTACTCGAGTGCTAGCGGGAGGGCCTACGAGCAGTACTTC.

In its sample, this clonotype was seen many times. The chain joins TRBV9 to TRBJ2-7; a weak D match, TRBD1 (6 bases). The CDR3 runs to 13 residues. V was clipped by 2 bases and J by 3 bases, with 9 bases between them. The germline V gene encodes CDR1 SGDLS and CDR2 YYNGEE. Here the CDR3 DNA reads TGTGCCAGCAGCGTCTCGACAGGCTACGAGCAGTACTTC. Translating it yields CASSVSTGYEQYF.

In its sample, this clonotype was seen many times. This rearrangement joins TRBV19 to TRBJ1-1, with D perhaps matching TRBD1 (5 bases). Germline-derived CDR1 and CDR2 are LNHDA and SQIVND (reference sequence). V gave up 3 bases and J gave up 1 base, with 9 bases separating them. The CDR3 has 14 amino acids. Written as DNA, the CDR3 is TGTGCCAGTAGTATCGAGAGGGGGAACACTGAAGCTTTCTTT. Amino acids: CASSIERGNTEAFF.